This TCR beta chain was sequenced during a study of blood T cell repertoires in COVID-19. For the study at large: Donors in the United States, Italy and Spain gave samples during acute or convalescent COVID-19. T cells, B-cell-depleted T cells, or PBMCs provided the cDNA or gDNA that served as material.

Sequenced by immunoSEQ multiplex PCR; TCRdb stores in-frame clones only, minus some. The sample lists roughly 390,000 clones, approximately 87% seen once, with 10% in the top ten. The ends were cut back, 2 bases at V and 0 bases at J, with 20 bases in the middle. Germline V gene lookup returns CDR1 SGHRS and CDR2 YFSETQ. This CDR3 region has 18 residues. During active infection, Seattle patients enrolled and were then monitored through disease. What was sequenced was peripheral blood. The rearrangement uses TRBV5-1 and TRBJ1-2; no clear D gene. This clonotype was obtained from a woman aged 30 to 39 with COVID-19, enrolled during active disease. The DNA for the CDR3 is TGCGCCAGCAGCTTACGTACCACCCCCTCGAGTACTAACTATGGCTACACCTTC. This gives the protein CASSLRTTPSSTNYGYTF.